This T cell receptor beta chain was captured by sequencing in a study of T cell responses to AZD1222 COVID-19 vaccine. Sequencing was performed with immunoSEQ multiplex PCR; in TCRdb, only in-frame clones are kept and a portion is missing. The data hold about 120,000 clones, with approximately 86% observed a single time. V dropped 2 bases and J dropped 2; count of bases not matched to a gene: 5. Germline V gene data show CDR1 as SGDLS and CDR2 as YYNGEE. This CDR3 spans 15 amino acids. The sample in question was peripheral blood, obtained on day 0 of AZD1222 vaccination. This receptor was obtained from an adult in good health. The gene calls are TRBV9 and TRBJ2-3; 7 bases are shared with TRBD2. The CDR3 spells CASSVGREPTDTQYF. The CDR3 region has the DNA TGTGCCAGCAGCGTGGGGCGGGAGCCCACAGATACGCAGTATTTT.